This is a list of T cell receptor beta chains from one sample in a study of cytomegalovirus exposure and HLA in healthy donors. The method was immunoSEQ multiplex PCR; TCRdb's version includes in-frame clones alone and lacks a portion of them. The table has 200,000 to 250,000 clones, over 70% seen once. The sequenced sample was PBMCs. The receptors here all came from a woman in her 30s in good health and CMV-seropositive. The CDR3 runs from the conserved cysteine through the conserved F or W. D genes are given only for firm matches. Rows may omit the clone size; those that give it use once, few, many or a size class.

j_call cdr3_length clone_size v_call d_call cdr3_nt cdr3_aa
TRBJ2-7 17 NA TRBV5-1 TRBD1 TGCGCCAGCAGCTTGCCCGGGCTGGACAGGGCCACCTACGAGCAGTACTTC CASSLPGLDRATYEQYF
TRBJ2-7 13 once TRBV11-2 NA TGTGCCAGCAGCTTAGCGAGGGACTACGAGCAGTACTTC CASSLARDYEQYF
TRBJ2-7 15 NA TRBV5-4 TRBD2 TGTGCCAGCAGCTTGGCGGGACTAGCGGCTTACGAGCAGTACTTC CASSLAGLAAYEQYF
TRBJ1-1 11 few TRBV30 NA TGTGCCTGGAGTGGGGGCGTTGAAGCTTTCTTT CAWSGGVEAFF
TRBJ2-1 16 NA TRBV5-1 NA TGCGCCAGCAGCTTTACAGGGGAGGGATCCTACAATGAGCAGTTCTTC CASSFTGEGSYNEQFF
TRBJ2-5 14 NA TRBV11-2 TRBD2 TGTGCCAGCAGCTTAGTTTCGGGGGGGGAGACCCAGTACTTC CASSLVSGGETQYF
TRBJ2-7 15 NA TRBV4-1 TRBD2 TGCGCCAGCAGCCAAAAAACTAGCGGGACGTACGAGCAGTACTTC CASSQKTSGTYEQYF
TRBJ2-5 13 NA TRBV7-3 NA TGTGCCAGCAGCCAAGACAAACAAGAGACCCAGTACTTC CASSQDKQETQYF
TRBJ1-1 15 NA TRBV7-2 TRBD1 TGTGCCAGCAGCTCGGGACAGGGGCAGAACACTGAAGCTTTCTTT CASSSGQGQNTEAFF
TRBJ2-1 16 NA TRBV29-1 NA TGCAGCGTTTGGGGGATCGACGGGACAAACATCAATGAGCAGTTCTTC CSVWGIDGTNINEQFF
TRBJ1-5 18 NA TRBV30 TRBD1 TGTGCCTGGAGTGTACCCCTTAGGACAGGGAATAGCAATCAGCCCCAGCATTTT CAWSVPLRTGNSNQPQHF
TRBJ2-7 14 NA TRBV18 NA TGTGCCAGCTCACAGGAAAGCCCCTCCTACGAGCAGTACTTC CASSQESPSYEQYF
TRBJ1-1 12 NA TRBV11-3 NA TGTGCCAGCAGCTTTACTGGACAAGAAGCTTTCTTT CASSFTGQEAFF
TRBJ1-1 14 once TRBV11-2 NA TGTGCCAGCAGCCATACACTCCTAAACACTGAAGCTTTCTTT CASSHTLLNTEAFF
TRBJ1-1 15 NA TRBV15 NA TGTGCCACCAGCAGAGATGGGGGGGGGAACACTGAAGCTTTCTTT CATSRDGGGNTEAFF
TRBJ1-5 15 NA TRBV6-6 NA TGTGCCAGCAGTTACTCTGGGGGGCAGGGTCAGCCCCAGCATTTT CASSYSGGQGQPQHF
TRBJ2-1 13 NA TRBV29-1 TRBD1 TGCAGCGTTGAAACCCGGACAGGGACTGAGCAGTTCTTC CSVETRTGTEQFF
TRBJ2-5 12 NA TRBV18 NA TGTGCCAGCTCACCGAACCAAGAGACCCAGTACTTC CASSPNQETQYF
TRBJ2-7 12 NA TRBV6-5 TRBD1 TGTGCCAGCAGCGGGACAGGGTCCGAGCAGTACTTC CASSGTGSEQYF
TRBJ2-3 12 NA TRBV5-6 TRBD2 TGTGCCAGCAGCTCTGGGACTAGCGAACAGTATTTT CASSSGTSEQYF
TRBJ2-7 12 NA TRBV7-7 NA TGTGCTAGCAGCCTGAGAAAGTACGAGCAGTACTTC CASSLRKYEQYF
TRBJ2-1 18 NA TRBV7-2 TRBD2 TGTGCCAGCAGCCGTGGACTAGCGGTGAACGATGTCCACAATGAGCAGTTCTTC CASSRGLAVNDVHNEQFF
TRBJ1-1 16 NA TRBV5-4 TRBD1 TGTGCCAGCAGCTATAGGGACAGCTATTCCGGGGCTGAAGCTTTCTTT CASSYRDSYSGAEAFF
TRBJ2-1 14 NA TRBV2 TRBD2 TGTGCCAGCCGACTAGCGGGAGGGACAAGGGAGCAGTTCTTC CASRLAGGTREQFF
TRBJ1-2 15 NA TRBV27 NA TGTGCCAGCAGTCCCACCCCGGAGGGGACTTATGGCTACACCTTC CASSPTPEGTYGYTF
TRBJ2-3 16 NA TRBV4-1 NA TGCGCCAGCAGCCCACCCTTCGGGCGCATCACAGATACGCAGTATTTT CASSPPFGRITDTQYF
TRBJ1-2 15 once TRBV9 TRBD1 TGTGCCAGCAGCGCCTCGATTGGACAGGACTATGGCTACACCTTC CASSASIGQDYGYTF
TRBJ1-1 15 NA TRBV6-5 TRBD1 TGTGCCAGCAGTTACGGGGACAGGGTGAACACTGAAGCTTTCTTT CASSYGDRVNTEAFF
TRBJ2-3 15 NA TRBV30 TRBD2 TGTGCCTGGAGTGGGGTAGCGGGACACACAGATACGCAGTATTTT CAWSGVAGHTDTQYF
TRBJ2-7 14 NA TRBV6-5 NA TGTGCCAGCAGTTACCGAGGAACTCCTTACGAGCAGTACTTC CASSYRGTPYEQYF
TRBJ1-2 12 NA TRBV9 NA TGTGCCAGCAGCGTAGGGGGAAGTGGCTACACCTTC CASSVGGSGYTF
TRBJ2-2 15 NA TRBV29-1 NA TGCAGCGTCCTGGGTAGTAACATAAACACCGGGGAGCTGTTTTTT CSVLGSNINTGELFF
TRBJ1-5 14 NA TRBV6-5 NA TGTGCCAGCAGCCCTTGGGGAAGCAATCAGCCCCAGCATTTT CASSPWGSNQPQHF
TRBJ2-7 14 NA TRBV5-1 NA TGCGCCAGCAGCTTGGTAGGTGACTCCTACGAGCAGTACTTC CASSLVGDSYEQYF
TRBJ1-1 13 NA TRBV7-8 TRBD1 TGTGCCAGCAGCCTAGGACAGGGGGACGAAGCTTTCTTT CASSLGQGDEAFF